This T cell receptor beta chain was identified during a study of T cell repertoires in cytomegalovirus infection. Study as a whole: Indications came from public TCR beta signatures; they pointed to CMV infection and to a matching HLA type. Findings and caveats of the study: There were carriers of CMV plus the relevant HLA, and cumulative public TCR beta family frequency identified them. In two of eight donors, the top clonotype was HLA-C-restricted CMV-specific.

V shed 6 bases and J 0 bases; nucleotides not matched to a gene: 10. The length of the CDR3 is 18 residues. CDR1 and CDR2 from the germline V gene are SGHVS and FQNEAQ. This clonotype came up many times. Its antigen is unknown. A single record per CDR3 protein comes from TCRdb applying MiXCR to the reads. The sample has 310,000 or so distinct CDR3 sequences, roughly 25% seen once. This TCR came from a human donor in good health (CMV status not recorded). Some clones in this sample may be carry-over from other donors' samples. The chain carries TRBV7-8 and TRBJ2-3; 12 bases map to TRBD2. Sample: PBMCs. In DNA form, the CDR3 reads TGTGCCAGCAGGAGACTAGCGGGAGATCGCATGAGCACAGATACGCAGTATTTT. This codes for CASRRLAGDRMSTDTQYF.